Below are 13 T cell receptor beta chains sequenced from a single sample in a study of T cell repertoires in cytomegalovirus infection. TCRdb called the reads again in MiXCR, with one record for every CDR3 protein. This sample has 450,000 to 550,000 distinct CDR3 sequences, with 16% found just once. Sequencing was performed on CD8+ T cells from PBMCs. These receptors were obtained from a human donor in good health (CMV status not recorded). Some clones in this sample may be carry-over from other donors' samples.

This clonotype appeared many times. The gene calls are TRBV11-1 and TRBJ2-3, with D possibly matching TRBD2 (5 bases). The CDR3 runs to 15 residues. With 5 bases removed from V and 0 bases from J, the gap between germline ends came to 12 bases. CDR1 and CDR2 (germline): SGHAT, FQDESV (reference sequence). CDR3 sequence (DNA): TGTGCCAGCAGCCAAAGCGGCGCTAGCACAGATACGCAGTATTTT. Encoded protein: CASSQSGASTDTQYF.

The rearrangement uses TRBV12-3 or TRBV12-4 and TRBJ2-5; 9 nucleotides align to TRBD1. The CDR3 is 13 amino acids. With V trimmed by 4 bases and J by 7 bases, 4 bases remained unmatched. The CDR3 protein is CASSSQGAGTQYF. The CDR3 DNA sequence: TGTGCCAGCAGTTCACAGGGGGCAGGGACCCAGTACTTC.

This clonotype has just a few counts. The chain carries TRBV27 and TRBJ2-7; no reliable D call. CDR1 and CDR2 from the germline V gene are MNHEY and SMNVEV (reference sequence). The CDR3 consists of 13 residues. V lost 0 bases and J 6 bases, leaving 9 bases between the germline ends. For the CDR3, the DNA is TGTGCCAGCAGTTTATCGGTCACGGGCGAGCAGTACTTC. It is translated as CASSLSVTGEQYF.

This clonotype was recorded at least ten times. The DNA for the CDR3 is TGTGCCAGCAGTCCCGGGACAGGGACCAATGAGCAGTTCTTC. Translation gives CASSPGTGTNEQFF. V and J are TRBV12-3 or TRBV12-4 and TRBJ2-1; TRBD1 matches 9 bases. The V gene end was trimmed by 5 bases and the J gene end by 6 bases; junction bases not matched to a gene: 5. The CDR3 length is 14 residues.

CDR3 DNA sequence: TGTGCCAGTAGCCGATCCCTTACTAGCGGGGCCTACGAGCAGTACTTC. As protein: CASSRSLTSGAYEQYF. The V gene is TRBV19, the J gene TRBJ2-7; 10 bases map to TRBD2. This CDR3 has 16 residues. Germline V CDR1 and CDR2: LNHDA, SQIVND (reference sequence). After removal of 6 bases from V and 2 bases from J, the junction contained 10 bases not matched to a gene.

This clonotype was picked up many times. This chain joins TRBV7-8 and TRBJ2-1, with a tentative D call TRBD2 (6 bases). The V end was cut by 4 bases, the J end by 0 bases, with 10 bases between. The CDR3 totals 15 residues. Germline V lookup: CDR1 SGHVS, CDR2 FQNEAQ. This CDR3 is CASSSDGSSYNEQFF. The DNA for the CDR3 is TGTGCCAGCAGCTCTGACGGGAGCTCCTACAATGAGCAGTTCTTC.

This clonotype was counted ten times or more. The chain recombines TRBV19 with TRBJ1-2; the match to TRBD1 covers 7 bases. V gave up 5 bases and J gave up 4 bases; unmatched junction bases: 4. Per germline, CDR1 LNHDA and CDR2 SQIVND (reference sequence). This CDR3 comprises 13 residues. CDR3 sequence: CASSPTGFYGYTF. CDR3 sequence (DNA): TGTGCCAGTAGTCCGACAGGGTTCTATGGCTACACCTTC.

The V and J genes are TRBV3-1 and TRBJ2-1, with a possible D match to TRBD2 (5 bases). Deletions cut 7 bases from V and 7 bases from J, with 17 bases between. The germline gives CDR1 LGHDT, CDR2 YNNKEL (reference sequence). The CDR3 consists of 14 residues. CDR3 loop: CASTHNPGLNEQFF. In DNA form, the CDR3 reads TGTGCCAGCACCCACAATCCGGGATTAAATGAGCAGTTCTTC.

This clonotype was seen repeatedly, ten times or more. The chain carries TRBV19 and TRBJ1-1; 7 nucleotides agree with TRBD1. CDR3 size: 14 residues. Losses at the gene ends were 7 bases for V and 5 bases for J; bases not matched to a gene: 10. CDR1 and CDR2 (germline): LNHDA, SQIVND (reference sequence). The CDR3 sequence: CASTWAGGETEAFF. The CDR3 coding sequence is TGTGCCAGTACCTGGGCAGGGGGGGAAACTGAAGCTTTCTTT.

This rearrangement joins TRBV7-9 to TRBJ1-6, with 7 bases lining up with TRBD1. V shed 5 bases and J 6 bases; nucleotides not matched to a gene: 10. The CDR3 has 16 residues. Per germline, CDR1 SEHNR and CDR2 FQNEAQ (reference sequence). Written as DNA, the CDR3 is TGTGCCAGCAGCACCCGGACAGGCCAAGCTAATTCACCCCTCCACTTT. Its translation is CASSTRTGQANSPLHF.

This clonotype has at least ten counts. This CDR3 is CASSLELAGLNTEAFF. CDR3 sequence (DNA): TGTGCCAGCAGCTTAGAGTTAGCTGGCCTGAACACTGAAGCTTTCTTT. The rearrangement uses TRBV7-2 and TRBJ1-1; no definite D call. Trimming cost V 1 base and J 0 bases, with 12 bases left between them. Germline V gene sequence: CDR1 SGHTA, CDR2 FQGNSA. The CDR3 totals 16 residues.

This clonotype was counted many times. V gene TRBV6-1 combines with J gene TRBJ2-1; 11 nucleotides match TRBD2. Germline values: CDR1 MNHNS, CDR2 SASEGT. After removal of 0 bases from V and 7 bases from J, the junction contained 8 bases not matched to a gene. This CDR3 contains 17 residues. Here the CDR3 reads CASSEAFSGRASNEQFF. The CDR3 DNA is TGTGCCAGCAGTGAAGCATTTAGCGGGAGGGCCTCGAATGAGCAGTTCTTC.

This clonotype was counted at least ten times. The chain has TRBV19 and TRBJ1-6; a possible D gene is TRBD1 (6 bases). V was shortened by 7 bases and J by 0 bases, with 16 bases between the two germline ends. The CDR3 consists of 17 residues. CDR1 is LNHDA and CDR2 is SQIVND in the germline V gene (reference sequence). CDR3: CASTPGGGSSYNSPLHF. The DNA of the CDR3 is TGTGCCAGTACCCCCGGAGGGGGAAGCTCCTATAATTCACCCCTCCACTTT.